This entry lists 5 T cell receptor beta chains sequenced from one sample in a study of blood T cells in healthy people across ages. Together with a sample-barcoded 5' primer, a J-beta primer mix was included in a second PCR lasting about 7 to 11 cycles. TCRdb processed the 5' RACE reads anew with MiXCR; each CDR3 protein has one entry. This sample yields hundreds of thousands of distinct CDR3 sequences, of which more than 20% are seen a single time; 9.4% belongs to the top ten. A further study also used this sample, focusing on T cells of mothers and their children.

Sequences were obtained from blood. All receptors come from a boy aged 5-17 years in good health.

J is TRBJ2-3 and V is TRBV29-1; D might be TRBD1 or TRBD2, each matching 5 bases. In germline, CDR1 is SQVTM, CDR2 ANQGSEA. The CDR3 sequence is 14 residues long. V dropped 6 bases and J dropped 0 bases, with 13 bases sitting between them. CDR3 in DNA: TGCAGCGTCCGGGACCGATCTAGCACAGATACGCAGTATTTT. Translating it yields CSVRDRSSTDTQYF.

This clonotype has only one observation. V gene TRBV29-1 combines with J gene TRBJ1-4, with D unclear. CDR3 size: 13 residues. Between the trimmed V and J ends, which lost 7 bases and 0 bases, there was a span of 9 bases. Germline CDR1 reads SQVTM; CDR2 reads ANQGSEA. CDR3 in amino acids: CSGAVATNEKLFF. The CDR3 DNA reads TGCAGCGGGGCGGTGGCAACTAATGAAAAACTGTTTTTT.

This clonotype was seen a handful of times. This chain connects TRBV20-1 to TRBJ1-6, with TRBD1 identical over 7 bases. The CDR3 is 13 amino acids. Per germline, CDR1 DFQATT and CDR2 SNEGSKA (reference sequence). Trimming took 6 bases from V and 9 from J; bases not matched to a gene: 8. This CDR3 reads CSAPDRPSSPLHF. CDR3 coding DNA: TGCAGTGCCCCGGACAGGCCCAGTTCACCCCTCCACTTT.

This clonotype has just a few counts. This chain connects TRBV29-1 to TRBJ2-1; D may be TRBD1 (5 bases). The CDR3 consists of 12 residues. Deletions cut 7 bases from V and 2 bases from J, with 9 bases between. Germline V lookup: CDR1 SQVTM, CDR2 ANQGSEA. CDR3: CSETGPYNEQFF. For the CDR3, the DNA is TGCAGCGAAACAGGACCCTACAATGAGCAGTTCTTC.

The chain is built from TRBV5-1 and TRBJ2-5; TRBD1 agrees at 7 bases. CDR3 size: 15 residues. Looked up from germline, CDR1 is SGHRS and CDR2 is YFSETQ. V trimming: 0 bases; J trimming: 2 bases; junction bases outside the gene matches: 4. The CDR3 loop reads CASSLEGQSQETQYF. CDR3 sequence (DNA): TGCGCCAGCAGCTTGGAGGGACAGTCACAAGAGACCCAGTACTTC.